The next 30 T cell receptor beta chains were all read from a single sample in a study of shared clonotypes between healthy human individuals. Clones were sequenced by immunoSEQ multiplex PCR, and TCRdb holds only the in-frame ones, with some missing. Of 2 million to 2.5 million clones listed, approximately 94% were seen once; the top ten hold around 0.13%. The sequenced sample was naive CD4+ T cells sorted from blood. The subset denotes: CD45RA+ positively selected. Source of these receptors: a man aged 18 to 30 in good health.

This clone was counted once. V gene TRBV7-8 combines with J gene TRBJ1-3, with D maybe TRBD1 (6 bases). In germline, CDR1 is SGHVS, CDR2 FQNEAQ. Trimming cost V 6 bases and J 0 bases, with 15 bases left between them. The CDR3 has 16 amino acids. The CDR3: CASRDSYRDSGNTIYF. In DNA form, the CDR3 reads TGTGCCAGCAGGGATAGTTACAGGGACTCTGGAAACACCATATATTTT.

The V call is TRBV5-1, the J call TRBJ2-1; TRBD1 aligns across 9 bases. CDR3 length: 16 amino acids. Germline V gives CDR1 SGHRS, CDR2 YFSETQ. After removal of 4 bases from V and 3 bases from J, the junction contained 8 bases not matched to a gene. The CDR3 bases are TGCGCCAGCAGCCCCGGACAGGGGACAAGCTACAATGAGCAGTTCTTC. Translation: CASSPGQGTSYNEQFF.

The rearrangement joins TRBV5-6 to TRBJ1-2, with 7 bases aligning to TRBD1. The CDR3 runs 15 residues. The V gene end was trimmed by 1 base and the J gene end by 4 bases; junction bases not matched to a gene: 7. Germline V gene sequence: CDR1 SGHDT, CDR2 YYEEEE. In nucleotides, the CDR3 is TGTGCCAGCAGCTTGCGAGGGACAGACGTCTATGGCTACACCTTC. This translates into CASSLRGTDVYGYTF.

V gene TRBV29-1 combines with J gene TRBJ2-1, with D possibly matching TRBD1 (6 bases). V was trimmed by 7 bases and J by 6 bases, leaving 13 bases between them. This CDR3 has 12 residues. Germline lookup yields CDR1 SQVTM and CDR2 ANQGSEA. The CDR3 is CSGRTEGNEQFF. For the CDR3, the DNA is TGCAGCGGCCGGACAGAGGGCAATGAGCAGTTCTTC.

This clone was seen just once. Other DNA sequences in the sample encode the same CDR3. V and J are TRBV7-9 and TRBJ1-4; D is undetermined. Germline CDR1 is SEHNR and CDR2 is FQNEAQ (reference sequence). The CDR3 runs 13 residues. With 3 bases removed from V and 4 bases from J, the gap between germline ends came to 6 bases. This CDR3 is CASSFTGNEKLFF. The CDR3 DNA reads TGTGCCAGCAGCTTCACTGGTAATGAAAAACTGTTTTTT.

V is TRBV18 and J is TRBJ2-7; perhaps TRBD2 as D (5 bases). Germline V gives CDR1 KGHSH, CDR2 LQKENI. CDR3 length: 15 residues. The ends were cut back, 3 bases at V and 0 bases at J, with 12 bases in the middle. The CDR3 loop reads CASSPVEGSSYEQYF. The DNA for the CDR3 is TGTGCCAGCTCACCGGTCGAGGGAAGCTCCTACGAGCAGTACTTC.

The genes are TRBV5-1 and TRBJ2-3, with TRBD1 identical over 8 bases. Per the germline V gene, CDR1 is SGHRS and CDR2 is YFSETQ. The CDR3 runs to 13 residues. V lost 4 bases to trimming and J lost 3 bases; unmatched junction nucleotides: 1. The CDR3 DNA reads TGCGCCAGCAGCAGACAGGGGACAGATACGCAGTATTTT. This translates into CASSRQGTDTQYF.

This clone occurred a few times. The CDR3 protein is CAISVSEGYTF. CDR3 bases: TGTGCCATCAGTGTCTCAGAGGGCTACACCTTC. V usage is TRBV10-3 and J usage is TRBJ1-2; no clear D. Germline loops: CDR1 ENHRY, CDR2 SYGVKD. The CDR3 runs 11 residues. V gave up 4 bases and J gave up 8 bases, with 8 bases separating them.

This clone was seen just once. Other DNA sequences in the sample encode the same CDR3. The CDR3 nucleotides are TGTGCCAGCTCACCCGGGACAGTGAACACTGAAGCTTTCTTT. Amino acid sequence: CASSPGTVNTEAFF. The V and J genes are TRBV18 and TRBJ1-1; 7 bases match TRBD1. This CDR3 contains 14 residues. Looked up from germline, CDR1 is KGHSH and CDR2 is LQKENI. Unmatched junction bases numbered 1, after V lost 3 bases and J lost 0 bases.

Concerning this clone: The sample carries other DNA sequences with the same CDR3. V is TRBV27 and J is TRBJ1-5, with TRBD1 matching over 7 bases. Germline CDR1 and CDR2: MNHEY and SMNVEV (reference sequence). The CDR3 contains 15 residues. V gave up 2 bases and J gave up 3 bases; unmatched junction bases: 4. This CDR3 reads CASSLQGEVNQPQHF. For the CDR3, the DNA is TGTGCCAGCAGTTTACAGGGGGAGGTCAATCAGCCCCAGCATTTT.

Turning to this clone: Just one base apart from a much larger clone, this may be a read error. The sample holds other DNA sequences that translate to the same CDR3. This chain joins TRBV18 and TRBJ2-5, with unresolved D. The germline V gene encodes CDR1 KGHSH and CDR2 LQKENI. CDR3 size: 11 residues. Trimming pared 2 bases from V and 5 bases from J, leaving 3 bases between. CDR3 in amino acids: CASSPAETQYF. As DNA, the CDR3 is TGTGCCAGCTCACCAGCGGAGACCCAGTACTTC.

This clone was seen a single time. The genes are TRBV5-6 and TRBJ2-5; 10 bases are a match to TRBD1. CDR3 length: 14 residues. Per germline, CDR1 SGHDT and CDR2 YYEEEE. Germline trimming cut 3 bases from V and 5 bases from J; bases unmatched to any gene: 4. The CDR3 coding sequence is TGTGCCAGCAGCTCGACAGGGGGCATGGAGACCCAGTACTTC. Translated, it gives CASSSTGGMETQYF.

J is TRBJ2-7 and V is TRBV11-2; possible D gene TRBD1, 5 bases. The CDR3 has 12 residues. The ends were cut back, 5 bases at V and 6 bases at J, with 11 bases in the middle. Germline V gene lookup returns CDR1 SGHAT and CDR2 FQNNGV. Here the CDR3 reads CASSLQGFEQYF. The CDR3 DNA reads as TGTGCCAGCAGCCTCCAGGGATTCGAGCAGTACTTC.

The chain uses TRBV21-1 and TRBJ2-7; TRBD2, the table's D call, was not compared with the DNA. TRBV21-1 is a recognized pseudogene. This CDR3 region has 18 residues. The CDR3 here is CASSLSDDDKPAPYEQYF. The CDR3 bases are TGTGCCAGCAGCCTTAGCGACGACGACAAGCCGGCCCCCTACGAGCAGTACTTC.

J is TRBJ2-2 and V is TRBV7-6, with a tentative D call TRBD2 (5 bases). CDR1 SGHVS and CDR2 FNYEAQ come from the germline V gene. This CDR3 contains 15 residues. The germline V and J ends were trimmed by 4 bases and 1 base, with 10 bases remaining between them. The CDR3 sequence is CASSSGIQNTGELFF. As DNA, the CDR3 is TGTGCCAGCAGCTCCGGGATCCAGAACACCGGGGAGCTGTTTTTT.

The CDR3 region has the DNA TGTGCCAGCAGTTTGCAAGGGGTCCCCTATAATTCACCCCTCCACTTT. Translating it yields CASSLQGVPYNSPLHF. The genes are TRBV6-5 and TRBJ1-6; a weak D match, TRBD1 (5 bases). The germline gives CDR1 MNHEY, CDR2 SVGAGI. The ends were cut back, 4 bases at V and 2 bases at J, with 12 bases in the middle. This CDR3 is 16 amino acids long.

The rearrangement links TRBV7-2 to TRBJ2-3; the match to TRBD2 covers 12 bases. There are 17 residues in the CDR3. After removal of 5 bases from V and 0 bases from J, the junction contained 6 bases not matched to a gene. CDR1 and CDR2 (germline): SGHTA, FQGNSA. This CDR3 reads CASSLRTSGTSTDTQYF. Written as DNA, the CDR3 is TGTGCCAGCAGCCTACGGACTAGCGGGACCAGCACAGATACGCAGTATTTT.

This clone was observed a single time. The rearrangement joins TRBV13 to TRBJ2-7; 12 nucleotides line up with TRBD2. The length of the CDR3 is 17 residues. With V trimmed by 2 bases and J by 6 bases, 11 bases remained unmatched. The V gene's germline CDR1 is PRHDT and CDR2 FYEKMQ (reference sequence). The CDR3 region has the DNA TGTGCCAGCAGCTTAAGGCTAGCGGGGGGGCCGTGGGTCGAGCAGTACTTC. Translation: CASSLRLAGGPWVEQYF.

The CDR3 region has the DNA TGTGCCAGCAGCTACCGGGCAGGGGATAACTATGGCTACACCTTC. Protein: CASSYRAGDNYGYTF. V is TRBV11-1 and J is TRBJ1-2; tentative D call: TRBD1 (6 bases). The CDR3 sequence is 15 residues long. V was shortened by 4 bases and J by 1 base, with 13 bases between the two germline ends. Germline CDR1 and CDR2: SGHAT and FQDESV (reference sequence).

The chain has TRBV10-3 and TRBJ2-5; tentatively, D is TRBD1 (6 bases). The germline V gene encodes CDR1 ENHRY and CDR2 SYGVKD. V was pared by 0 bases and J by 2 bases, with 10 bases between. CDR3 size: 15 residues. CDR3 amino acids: CAISESRQEQETQYF. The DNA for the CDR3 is TGTGCCATCAGTGAGTCGAGACAGGAACAAGAGACCCAGTACTTC.

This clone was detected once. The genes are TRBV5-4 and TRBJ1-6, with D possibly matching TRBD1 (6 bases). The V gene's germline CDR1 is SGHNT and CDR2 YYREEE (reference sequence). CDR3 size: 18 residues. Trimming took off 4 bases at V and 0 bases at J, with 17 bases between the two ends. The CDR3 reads CASSRFITGSSYNSPLHF. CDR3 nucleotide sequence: TGTGCCAGCAGCCGTTTTATTACAGGGAGCTCCTATAATTCACCCCTCCACTTT.

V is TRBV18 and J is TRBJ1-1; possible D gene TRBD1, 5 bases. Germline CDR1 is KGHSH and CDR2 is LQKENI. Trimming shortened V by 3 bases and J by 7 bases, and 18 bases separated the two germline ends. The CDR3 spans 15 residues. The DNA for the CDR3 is TGTGCCAGCTCACCTCCCTTTCTTGTGGGGGGTGAAGCTTTCTTT. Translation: CASSPPFLVGGEAFF.

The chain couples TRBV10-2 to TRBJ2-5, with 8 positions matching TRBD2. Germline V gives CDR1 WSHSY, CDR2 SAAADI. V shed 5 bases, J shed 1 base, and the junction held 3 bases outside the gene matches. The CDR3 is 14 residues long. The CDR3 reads CASSRAGGQETQYF. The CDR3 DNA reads TGCGCCAGCAGTCGGGCGGGGGGCCAAGAGACCCAGTACTTC.

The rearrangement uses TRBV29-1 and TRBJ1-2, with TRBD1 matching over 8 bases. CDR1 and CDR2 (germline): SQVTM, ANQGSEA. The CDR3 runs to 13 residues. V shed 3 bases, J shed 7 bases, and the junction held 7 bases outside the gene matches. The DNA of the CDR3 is TGCAGCGTTGAGGTCGGACAGGGTCGTGGCTACACCTTC. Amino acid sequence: CSVEVGQGRGYTF.

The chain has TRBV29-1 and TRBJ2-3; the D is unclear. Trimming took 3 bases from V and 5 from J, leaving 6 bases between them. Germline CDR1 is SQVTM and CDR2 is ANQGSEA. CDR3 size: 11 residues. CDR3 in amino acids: CSVDHLDTQYF. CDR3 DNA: TGCAGCGTTGACCACTTAGATACGCAGTATTTT.

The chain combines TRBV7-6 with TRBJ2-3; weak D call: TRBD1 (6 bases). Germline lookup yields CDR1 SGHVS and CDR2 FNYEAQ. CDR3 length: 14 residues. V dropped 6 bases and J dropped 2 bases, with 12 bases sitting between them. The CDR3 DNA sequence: TGTGCCAGCAGTTTACAGGGCCCCACAGATACGCAGTATTTT. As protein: CASSLQGPTDTQYF.

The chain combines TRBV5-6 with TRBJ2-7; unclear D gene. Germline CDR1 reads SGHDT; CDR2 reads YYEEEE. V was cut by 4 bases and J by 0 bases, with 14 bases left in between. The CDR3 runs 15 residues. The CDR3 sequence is CASSRTPIGSYEQYF. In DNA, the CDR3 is TGTGCCAGCAGCCGAACTCCAATAGGCTCCTACGAGCAGTACTTC.

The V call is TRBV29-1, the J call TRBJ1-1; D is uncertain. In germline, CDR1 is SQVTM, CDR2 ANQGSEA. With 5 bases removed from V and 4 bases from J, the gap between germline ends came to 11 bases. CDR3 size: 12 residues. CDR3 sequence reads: CSVWEVGTEAFF. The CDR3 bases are TGCAGCGTTTGGGAAGTGGGCACTGAAGCTTTCTTT.

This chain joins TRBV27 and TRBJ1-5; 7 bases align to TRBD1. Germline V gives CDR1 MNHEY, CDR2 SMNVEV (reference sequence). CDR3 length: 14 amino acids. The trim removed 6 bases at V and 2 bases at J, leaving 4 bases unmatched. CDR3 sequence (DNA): TGTGCCAGCAGGACAGGGAATGGCAATCAGCCCCAGCATTTT. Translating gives CASRTGNGNQPQHF.

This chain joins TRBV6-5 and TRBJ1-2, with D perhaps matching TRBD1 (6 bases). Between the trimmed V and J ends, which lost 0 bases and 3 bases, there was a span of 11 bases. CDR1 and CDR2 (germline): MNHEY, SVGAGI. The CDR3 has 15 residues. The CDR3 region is CASSYSDRSHYGYTF. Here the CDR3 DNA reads TGTGCCAGCAGTTACTCAGACAGGTCCCACTATGGCTACACCTTC.